These 31 T cell receptor beta chains were all obtained from the same sample, sequenced in a study of T cell responses to AZD1222 COVID-19 vaccine. Some clones are missing from TCRdb's copy, which holds only in-frame ones; the method was immunoSEQ multiplex PCR. The sample shows around 130,000 clones, approximately 90% of them seen only once. Sequenced material: peripheral blood, taken on day 0 of AZD1222 vaccination. These receptors originate from an adult in good health.

This chain links TRBV9 with TRBJ2-5, with D tentatively TRBD1 (7 bases). V lost 3 bases and J 2 bases, leaving 14 bases between the germline ends. CDR3 length: 15 residues. Germline V gene lookup returns CDR1 SGDLS and CDR2 YYNGEE. This chain's CDR3 is CASSDAGQKQETQYF. The DNA of the CDR3 is TGTGCCAGCAGCGATGCGGGACAGAAGCAAGAGACCCAGTACTTC.

This clone was detected only once. The rearrangement uses TRBV18 and TRBJ1-3, with 7 bases lining up with TRBD1. The CDR3 sequence is 16 residues long. CDR1 and CDR2 from the germline V gene are KGHSH and LQKENI. The V gene end was trimmed by 3 bases and the J gene end by 2 bases; junction bases not matched to a gene: 7. The CDR3 region has the DNA TGTGCCAGCTCACCTAGGACAGGCCAAGCTGGAAACACCATATATTTT. This translates into CASSPRTGQAGNTIYF.

This rearrangement joins TRBV14 to TRBJ2-5; 7 nucleotides align to TRBD1. The CDR3 has 14 amino acids. Germline-derived CDR1 and CDR2 are SGHDN and FVKESK. The junction had 6 bases not matched to a gene; V was cut back by 3 bases and J by 5 bases. The CDR3 loop is CASSQTGRIETQYF. The DNA of the CDR3 is TGTGCCAGCAGCCAGACAGGGCGAATCGAGACCCAGTACTTC.

For the CDR3, the DNA is TGTGCCAGCAGTCAGGCAGGGGGTAATCAGCCCCAGCATTTT. It yields the protein CASSQAGGNQPQHF. The chain carries TRBV6-6 and TRBJ1-5; TRBD1 agrees at 7 bases. The ends lost 5 bases at V and 4 bases at J; junction bases unmatched: 5. Germline V CDR1 and CDR2: MNHNY, SVGAGI (reference sequence). The CDR3 consists of 14 residues.

The V and J genes are TRBV28 and TRBJ1-3; D remains unclear. The V end lost 7 bases, the J end lost 1 base, and 17 bases lay between the germline ends. This CDR3 spans 16 amino acids. Germline CDR1 and CDR2: MDHEN and SYDVKM. The DNA for the CDR3 is TGTGCCAGCAATGAGGATCGGACCCCTTCTGGAAACACCATATATTTT. Protein sequence: CASNEDRTPSGNTIYF.

CDR3 protein: CASWENPSSYEQYF. DNA of the CDR3: TGTGCCAGCTGGGAGAACCCATCCTCCTACGAGCAGTACTTC. This chain joins TRBV2 and TRBJ2-7; perhaps TRBD2 as D (5 bases). CDR3 size: 14 residues. V gave up 8 bases and J gave up 0 bases, with 14 bases separating them. Germline assignment: CDR1 SNHLY and CDR2 FYNNEI.

The chain uses TRBV2 and TRBJ1-1; no clear D gene. CDR1 and CDR2 (germline): SNHLY, FYNNEI. Deletions cut 7 bases from V and 1 base from J, with 10 bases between. This CDR3 region has 13 residues. The CDR3 DNA sequence: TGTGCCAGCAAGGCTGACTCGAACACTGAAGCTTTCTTT. This encodes CASKADSNTEAFF. The complete variable domain, with remaining parts taken from reference TRBV2 and TRBJ1-1, reads EPEVTQTPSHQVTQMGQEVILRCVPISNHLYFYWYRQILGQKVEFLVSFYNNEISEKSEIFDDQFSVERPDGSNFTLKIRSTKLEDSAMYFCASKADSNTEAFFGQGTRLTVV.

The genes are TRBV5-4 and TRBJ2-3; the match to TRBD2 covers 10 bases. Germline-derived CDR1 and CDR2 are SGHNT and YYREEE (reference sequence). The CDR3 length is 16 residues. J was trimmed by 1 base and V by 2 bases; bases with no gene match: 4. CDR3 in amino acids: CASSFVLAGGTDTQYF. In nucleotides, the CDR3 is TGTGCCAGCAGCTTCGTGCTAGCGGGGGGCACAGATACGCAGTATTTT.

This sequence joins TRBV5-1 and TRBJ1-1, with 9 bases lining up with TRBD1. From germline, CDR1 is SGHRS and CDR2 YFSETQ. CDR3 length: 18 amino acids. Unmatched junction bases numbered 14, after V lost 5 bases and J lost 0 bases. The CDR3 protein is CASRITGGLTRLNTEAFF. CDR3 nucleotide sequence: TGCGCCAGCAGAATTACAGGGGGCCTAACTAGATTGAACACTGAAGCTTTCTTT. The full variable domain, completed using reference TRBV5-1 and TRBJ1-1, is KAGVTQTPRYLIKTRGQQVTLSCSPISGHRSVSWYQQTPGQGLQFLFEYFSETQRNKGNFPGRFSGRQFSNSRSEMNVSTLELGDSALYLCASRITGGLTRLNTEAFFGQGTRLTVV.

This chain uses TRBV14 with TRBJ2-7; weak D call: TRBD1 (6 bases). V lost 2 bases and J lost 6, with 14 bases in between. The CDR3 has 14 amino acids. Germline CDR1 reads SGHDN; CDR2 reads FVKESK. CDR3 sequence: CASSQYRVSREQYF. Written as DNA, the CDR3 is TGTGCCAGCAGCCAATACAGGGTATCCCGCGAGCAGTACTTC.

This chain connects TRBV4-1 to TRBJ2-1; no clear D. The CDR3 loop spans 15 amino acids. CDR1 MGHRA and CDR2 YSYEKL come from the germline V gene. Trimming stripped 1 base from V and 0 bases from J, with 7 bases between. The CDR3 sequence: CASSQVINSYNEQFF. As DNA, the CDR3 is TGCGCCAGCAGCCAAGTTATTAACTCCTACAATGAGCAGTTCTTC.

The V and J genes are TRBV4-1 and TRBJ1-4; D gene ambiguous. The germline V gene has CDR1 MGHRA and CDR2 YSYEKL. The CDR3 is 13 residues long. Trimming took off 1 base at V and 8 bases at J, with 8 bases between the two ends. CDR3 bases: TGCGCCAGCAGCCAAGTTCGGTCCGAAAAACTGTTTTTT. Translating it yields CASSQVRSEKLFF.

This chain connects TRBV14 to TRBJ2-7; 9 bases agree with TRBD1. This CDR3 comprises 15 residues. CDR1 and CDR2 (germline): SGHDN, FVKESK. V lost 5 bases and J lost 6; bases outside the gene matches: 11. The CDR3 coding sequence is TGTGCCAGCAGCGAGGGGACAGGGAGTTTGGGCGAGCAGTACTTC. Its translation is CASSEGTGSLGEQYF.

This clone showed up just once. V and J are TRBV4-1 and TRBJ2-1; 7 positions match TRBD1. V shed 2 bases, J shed 6 bases, and the junction held 10 bases outside the gene matches. The CDR3 extends over 16 amino acids. Germline V CDR1 and CDR2: MGHRA, YSYEKL. CDR3 residues: CASSQPTGVVSNEQFF. CDR3 nucleotide sequence: TGCGCCAGCAGCCAACCTACAGGGGTGGTAAGCAATGAGCAGTTCTTC.

This chain joins TRBV7-3 and TRBJ1-5, with D maybe TRBD1 (5 bases). Deletions cut 4 bases from V and 9 bases from J, with 13 bases between. This CDR3 is built from 13 residues. The germline gives CDR1 SGHTA, CDR2 FQGTGA. The CDR3 region is CASSSRQSGPQHF. CDR3 nucleotide sequence: TGTGCCAGCAGCTCCCGACAGTCGGGGCCCCAGCATTTT.

This clone was seen a few times. CDR3 bases: TGCAGCGCCGTGGCTGCCTACGAGCAGTACTTC. As protein: CSAVAAYEQYF. This rearrangement joins TRBV29-1 to TRBJ2-7, with unresolved D. Trimming took off 7 bases at V and 2 bases at J, with 9 bases between the two ends. The CDR3 is 11 amino acids. CDR1 SQVTM and CDR2 ANQGSEA come from the germline V gene.

This clone has just one count. The gene calls are TRBV2 and TRBJ2-7, with 10 bases that match TRBD1. V dropped 8 bases and J dropped 4; count of bases not matched to a gene: 5. CDR3 length: 13 amino acids. Germline loops: CDR1 SNHLY, CDR2 FYNNEI. CDR3 sequence reads: CASGGQGPYEQYF. The CDR3 DNA reads TGTGCCAGCGGGGGACAGGGGCCTTACGAGCAGTACTTC.

CDR3: CASSQLAAGEQYF. The CDR3 DNA reads TGTGCCAGCAGCCAACTAGCGGCGGGCGAGCAGTACTTC. This chain uses TRBV3-1 (or the pseudogene TRBV3-2) with TRBJ2-7, with 7 positions matching TRBD2. Germline V lookup: CDR1 LGHDT, CDR2 YNNKEL (reference sequence). Unmatched junction bases numbered 4, after V lost 2 bases and J lost 6 bases. This CDR3 has 13 residues.

CDR3 sequence (DNA): TGTGCCTGGAGTGTACTAAGCGGGGGCCACACCGGGGAGCTGTTTTTT. Amino acid sequence: CAWSVLSGGHTGELFF. This chain joins TRBV30 and TRBJ2-2; 8 nucleotides align to TRBD2. Germline V lookup: CDR1 GTSNPN, CDR2 SVGIG (reference sequence). There are 16 residues in the CDR3. V lost 0 bases and J lost 3; bases outside the gene matches: 6.

This chain links TRBV5-1 with TRBJ2-6, with D tentatively TRBD1 (6 bases). V gave up 0 bases and J gave up 0 bases, with 7 bases separating them. The CDR3 length is 16 residues. Germline lookup yields CDR1 SGHRS and CDR2 YFSETQ. CDR3 nucleotide sequence: TGCGCCAGCAGCTTGGAACAGGGCTCTGGGGCCAACGTCCTGACTTTC. It is translated as CASSLEQGSGANVLTF.

This chain uses TRBV28 with TRBJ2-3; D is perhaps TRBD2 (5 bases). Germline values: CDR1 MDHEN, CDR2 SYDVKM. The CDR3 is 12 amino acids. Trimming removed 4 bases at V and 4 bases at J, with 6 bases between. CDR3 sequence (DNA): TGTGCCAGCAGTTGGACTTCAGATACGCAGTATTTT. This translates into CASSWTSDTQYF.

V usage is TRBV7-2 and J usage is TRBJ2-1; weak D call: TRBD2 (7 bases). The V gene lost 1 base and the J gene lost 4 bases, with 17 bases spanning the gap. The germline V gene encodes CDR1 SGHTA and CDR2 FQGNSA. The CDR3 spans 17 residues. The DNA of the CDR3 is TGTGCCAGCAGCTTAGGTCTTACGCGGGGGCCTTACAATGAGCAGTTCTTC. Its translation is CASSLGLTRGPYNEQFF.

Here the CDR3 DNA reads TGTGCCAGCAGCTTCTCGGGCGTCACTGAAGCTTTCTTT. Residues: CASSFSGVTEAFF. V gene TRBV7-3 combines with J gene TRBJ1-1; no clear D. Per the germline V gene, CDR1 is SGHTA and CDR2 is FQGTGA. Trimming stripped 3 bases from V and 4 bases from J, with 9 bases between. The CDR3 loop spans 13 amino acids.

The sample holds one count of this clone. The J gene is TRBJ1-1, the V gene TRBV27; D gene unclear. V was shortened by 0 bases and J by 1 base, with 9 bases between the two germline ends. The germline V gene encodes CDR1 MNHEY and CDR2 SMNVEV (reference sequence). The CDR3 is 15 amino acids. CDR3 nucleotide sequence: TGTGCCAGCAGTTTATCCCCCCTCGGGAACACTGAAGCTTTCTTT. This gives the protein CASSLSPLGNTEAFF.

The V gene is TRBV19, the J gene TRBJ1-5, with D unclear. CDR3 length equals 14 residues. Germline V gene lookup returns CDR1 LNHDA and CDR2 SQIVND (reference sequence). The germline V and J ends were trimmed by 3 bases and 7 bases, with 13 bases remaining between them. The CDR3 loop reads CASSIGVFLQPQHF. CDR3 bases: TGTGCCAGTAGTATTGGCGTATTTCTCCAGCCCCAGCATTTT.

This clone has just one count. V gene TRBV5-1 combines with J gene TRBJ1-4, with D unresolved. Germline CDR1 SGHRS, CDR2 YFSETQ. The CDR3 sequence is 15 residues long. With 3 bases removed from V and 1 base from J, the gap between germline ends came to 10 bases. DNA for the CDR3: TGCGCCAGCAGCTCACTGACGGGAACTAATGAAAAACTGTTTTTT. It encodes CASSSLTGTNEKLFF.

This chain joins TRBV4-2 and TRBJ2-7; no firm D call. V was clipped by 5 bases and J by 2 bases, with 10 bases between them. Germline lookup yields CDR1 LGHNA and CDR2 YNFKEQ. CDR3 length equals 13 residues. The CDR3 is CASSRTPTYEQYF. CDR3 bases: TGTGCCAGCAGCAGGACGCCGACCTACGAGCAGTACTTC.

The V and J genes are TRBV3-1 (or the pseudogene TRBV3-2) and TRBJ2-3; TRBD2 matches 10 bases. With 4 bases clipped from V and 5 bases from J, the junction kept 9 bases outside the gene matches. CDR3 length: 16 amino acids. The V gene's germline CDR1 is LGHDT and CDR2 YNNKEL (reference sequence). For the CDR3, the DNA is TGTGCCAGCAGCCCCCTAGCGGGGGCTCAGGGAGATACGCAGTATTTT. It specifies CASSPLAGAQGDTQYF.

This clone was observed a few times. The rearrangement links TRBV5-1 to TRBJ1-4; tentatively, D is TRBD1 (5 bases). The germline V gene has CDR1 SGHRS and CDR2 YFSETQ. The CDR3 is 15 amino acids. With 4 bases removed from V and 11 bases from J, the gap between germline ends came to 21 bases. CDR3 region: CASSRDAPQPRKLFF. CDR3 sequence (DNA): TGCGCCAGCAGCAGGGACGCGCCACAACCCCGCAAACTGTTTTTT.

This chain joins TRBV6-5 and TRBJ1-6; D may be TRBD1 (5 bases). V lost 0 bases, J lost 6 bases, and 12 bases lay in between. The CDR3 has 16 amino acids. CDR1 and CDR2 (germline): MNHEY, SVGAGI. CDR3 nucleotides: TGTGCCAGCAGTTACTCGTTGGGGACCTCTAATTCACCCCTCCACTTT. It specifies CASSYSLGTSNSPLHF.

The chain is built from TRBV7-2 and TRBJ1-3, with 8 bases that match TRBD1. V shed 4 bases and J 0 bases; nucleotides not matched to a gene: 8. The CDR3 sequence is 17 residues long. Germline V lookup: CDR1 SGHTA, CDR2 FQGNSA. The CDR3 spells CASSSRDRPLSGNTIYF. For the CDR3, the DNA is TGTGCCAGCAGCTCCCGGGACAGGCCCCTCTCTGGAAACACCATATATTTT.